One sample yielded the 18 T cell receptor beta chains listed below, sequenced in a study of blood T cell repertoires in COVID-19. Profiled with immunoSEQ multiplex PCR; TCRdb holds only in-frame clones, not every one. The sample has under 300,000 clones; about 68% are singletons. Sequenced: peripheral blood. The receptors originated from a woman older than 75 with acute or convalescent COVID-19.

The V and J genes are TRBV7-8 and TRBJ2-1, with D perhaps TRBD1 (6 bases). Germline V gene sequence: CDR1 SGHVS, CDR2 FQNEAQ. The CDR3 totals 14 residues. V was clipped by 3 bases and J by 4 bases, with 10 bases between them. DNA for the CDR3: TGTGCCAGCAGCTTCACAGGGTTTTACAATGAGCAGTTCTTC. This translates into CASSFTGFYNEQFF. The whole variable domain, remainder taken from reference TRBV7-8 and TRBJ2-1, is GAGVSQSPRYKVAKRGQDVALRCDPISGHVSLFWYQQALGQGPEFLTYFQNEAQLDKSGLPSDRFFAERPEGSVSTLKIQRTQQEDSAVYLCASSFTGFYNEQFFGPGTRLTVL.

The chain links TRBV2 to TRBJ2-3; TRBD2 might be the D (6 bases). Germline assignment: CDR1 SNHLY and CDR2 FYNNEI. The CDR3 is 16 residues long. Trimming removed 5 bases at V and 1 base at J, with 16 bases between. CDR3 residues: CASSPSGRSGTDTQYF. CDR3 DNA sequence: TGTGCCAGCAGTCCCTCCGGGAGAAGCGGCACAGATACGCAGTATTTT.

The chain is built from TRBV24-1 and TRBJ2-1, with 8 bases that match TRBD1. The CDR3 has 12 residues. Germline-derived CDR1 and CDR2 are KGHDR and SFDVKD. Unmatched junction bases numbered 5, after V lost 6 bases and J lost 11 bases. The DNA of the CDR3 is TGTGCCACCAGTCTAGGGACAGGTCAGCAGTTCTTC. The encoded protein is CATSLGTGQQFF.

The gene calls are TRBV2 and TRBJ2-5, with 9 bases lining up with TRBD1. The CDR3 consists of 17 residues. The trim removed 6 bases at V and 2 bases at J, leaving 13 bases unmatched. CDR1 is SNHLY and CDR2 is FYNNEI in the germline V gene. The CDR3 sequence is CASRPLDRGRGQETQYF. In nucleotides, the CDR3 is TGTGCCAGCAGACCCCTGGACAGGGGAAGGGGGCAAGAGACCCAGTACTTC.

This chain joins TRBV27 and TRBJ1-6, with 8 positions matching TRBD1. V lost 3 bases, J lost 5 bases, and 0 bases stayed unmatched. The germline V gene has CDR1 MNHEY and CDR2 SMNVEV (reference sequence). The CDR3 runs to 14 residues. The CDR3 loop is CASSLDRDNSPLHF. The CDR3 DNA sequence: TGTGCCAGCAGTTTGGACAGGGATAATTCACCCCTCCACTTT.

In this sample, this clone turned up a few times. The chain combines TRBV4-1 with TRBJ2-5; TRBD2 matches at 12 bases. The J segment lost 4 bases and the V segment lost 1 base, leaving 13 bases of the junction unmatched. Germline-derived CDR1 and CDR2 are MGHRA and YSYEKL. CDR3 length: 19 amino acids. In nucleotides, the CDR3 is TGCGCCAGCAGCCAAGTGACTAGCGGGAGAGGGGACTTTAGAGAGACCCAGTACTTC. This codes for CASSQVTSGRGDFRETQYF.

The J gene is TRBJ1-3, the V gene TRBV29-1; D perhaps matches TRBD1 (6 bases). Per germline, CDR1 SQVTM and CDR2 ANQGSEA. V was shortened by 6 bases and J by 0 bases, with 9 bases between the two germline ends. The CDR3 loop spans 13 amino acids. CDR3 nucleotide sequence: TGCAGCGTCCGGGACAACTCTGGAAACACCATATATTTT. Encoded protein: CSVRDNSGNTIYF. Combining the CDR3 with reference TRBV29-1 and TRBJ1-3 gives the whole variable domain SAVISQKPSRDICQRGTSLTIQCQVDSQVTMMFWYRQQPGQSLTLIATANQGSEATYESGFVIDKFPISRPNLTFSTLTVSNMSPEDSSIYLCSVRDNSGNTIYFGEGSWLTVV.

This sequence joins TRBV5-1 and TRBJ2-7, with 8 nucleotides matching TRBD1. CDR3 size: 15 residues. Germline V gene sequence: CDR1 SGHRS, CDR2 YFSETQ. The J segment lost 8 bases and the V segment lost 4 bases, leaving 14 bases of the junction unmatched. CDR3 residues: CASSQGGQDPNKQYF. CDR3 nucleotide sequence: TGCGCCAGCAGCCAAGGGGGACAGGACCCTAACAAGCAGTACTTC.

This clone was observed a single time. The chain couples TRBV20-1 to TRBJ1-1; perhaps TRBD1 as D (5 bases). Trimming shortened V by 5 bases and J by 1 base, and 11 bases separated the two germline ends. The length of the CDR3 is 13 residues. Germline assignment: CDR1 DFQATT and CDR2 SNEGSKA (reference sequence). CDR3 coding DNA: TGCAGTGCTGGTGGACATCAGAACACTGAAGCTTTCTTT. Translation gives CSAGGHQNTEAFF.

The CDR3 is CASSQDLRGRGGARNPVVGELFF. The CDR3 nucleotides are TGTGCCAGCAGCCAAGATTTAAGGGGTCGCGGGGGGGCCCGGAACCCCGTAGTCGGGGAGCTGTTTTTT. The V and J genes are TRBV4-2 and TRBJ2-2; 9 bases align to TRBD2. The CDR3 runs 23 residues. Germline V CDR1 and CDR2: LGHNA, YNFKEQ. The trim removed 0 bases at V and 7 bases at J, leaving 27 bases unmatched.

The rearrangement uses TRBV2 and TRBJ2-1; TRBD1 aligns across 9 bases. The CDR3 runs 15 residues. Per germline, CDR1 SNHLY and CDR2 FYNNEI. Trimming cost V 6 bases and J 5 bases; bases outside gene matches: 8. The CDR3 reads CASSAPGQGNNEQFF. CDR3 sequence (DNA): TGTGCCAGCAGCGCGCCGGGACAGGGAAACAATGAGCAGTTCTTC.

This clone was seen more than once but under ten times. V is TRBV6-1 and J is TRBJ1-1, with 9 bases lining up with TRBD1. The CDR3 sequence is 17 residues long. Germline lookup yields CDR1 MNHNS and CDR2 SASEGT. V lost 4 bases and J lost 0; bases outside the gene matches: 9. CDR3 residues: CASSVFRDRVMNTEAFF. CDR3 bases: TGTGCCAGCAGTGTATTCCGGGACAGGGTCATGAACACTGAAGCTTTCTTT.

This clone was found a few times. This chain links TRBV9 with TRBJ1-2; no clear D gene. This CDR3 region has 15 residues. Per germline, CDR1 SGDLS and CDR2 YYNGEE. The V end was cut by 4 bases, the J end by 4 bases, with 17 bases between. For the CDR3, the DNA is TGTGCCAGCAGCCCCGCCCCTACAGATTCCTATGGCTACACCTTC. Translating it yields CASSPAPTDSYGYTF.

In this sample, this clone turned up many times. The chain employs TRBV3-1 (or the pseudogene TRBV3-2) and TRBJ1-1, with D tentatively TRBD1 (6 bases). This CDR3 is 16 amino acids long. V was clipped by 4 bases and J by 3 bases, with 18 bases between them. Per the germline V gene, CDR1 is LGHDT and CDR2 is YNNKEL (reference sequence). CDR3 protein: CASSLGGFGTDTEAFF. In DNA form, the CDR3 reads TGTGCCAGCAGCCTTGGGGGCTTCGGGACGGACACTGAAGCTTTCTTT.

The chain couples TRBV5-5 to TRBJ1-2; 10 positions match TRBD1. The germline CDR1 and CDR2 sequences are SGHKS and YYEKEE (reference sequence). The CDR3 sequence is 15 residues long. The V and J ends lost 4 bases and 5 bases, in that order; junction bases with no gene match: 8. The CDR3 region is CASSNTGTGVYGYTF. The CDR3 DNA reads TGTGCCAGCAGCAATACCGGGACAGGGGTATATGGCTACACCTTC. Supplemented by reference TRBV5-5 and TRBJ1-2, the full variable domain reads DAGVTQSPTHLIKTRGQQVTLRCSPISGHKSVSWYQQVLGQGPQFIFQYYEKEERGRGNFPDRFSARQFPNYSSELNVNALLLGDSALYLCASSNTGTGVYGYTFGSGTRLTVV.

CDR3 sequence: CASAELAGGYEQYF. CDR3 bases: TGTGCCAGTGCGGAACTAGCGGGAGGCTACGAGCAGTACTTC. This sequence joins TRBV7-9 and TRBJ2-7; 12 bases align to TRBD2. Germline loops: CDR1 SEHNR, CDR2 FQNEAQ (reference sequence). The CDR3 has 14 amino acids. Trimming removed 9 bases from V and 3 bases from J; junction bases left unmatched: 6.

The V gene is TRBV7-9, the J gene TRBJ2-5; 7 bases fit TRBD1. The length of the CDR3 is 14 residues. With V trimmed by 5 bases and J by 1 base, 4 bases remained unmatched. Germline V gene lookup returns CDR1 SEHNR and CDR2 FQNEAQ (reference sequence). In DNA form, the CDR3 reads TGTGCCAGCAGCCACGGGACAGCCCAAGAGACCCAGTACTTC. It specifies CASSHGTAQETQYF.

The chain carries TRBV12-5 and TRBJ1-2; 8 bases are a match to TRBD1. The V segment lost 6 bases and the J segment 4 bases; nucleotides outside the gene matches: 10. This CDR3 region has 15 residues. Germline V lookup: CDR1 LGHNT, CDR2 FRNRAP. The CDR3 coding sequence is TGTGCTAGTGGCCCCCCCGGACAGGGATCCTATGGCTACACCTTC. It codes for CASGPPGQGSYGYTF.